Below, 11 T cell receptor beta chains from the same sample are listed, as sequenced in a study of early T cells in non-severe SARS-CoV-2 infection. Each CDR3 protein gets one entry after TCRdb re-called the 5' RACE reads with MiXCR. The table has some 32,000 distinct CDR3 sequences, under 4% seen once. The sample comprised whole blood. The receptors were sampled from an adult who was a healthcare worker with PCR-confirmed SARS-CoV-2 infection or an uninfected control (not recorded which).

This clonotype has more than one count but fewer than ten. This sequence joins TRBV7-6 and TRBJ2-3; unclear D gene. V gave up 5 bases and J gave up 8 bases, with 11 bases separating them. This CDR3 region has 12 residues. Per the germline V gene, CDR1 is SGHVS and CDR2 is FNYEAQ. The CDR3 is CASSLQMGTQYF. In DNA form, the CDR3 reads TGTGCCAGCAGCCTTCAGATGGGTACGCAGTATTTT.

At least ten counts were recorded for this clonotype. The chain combines TRBV19 with TRBJ2-2, with TRBD1 identical over 7 bases. Germline CDR1 and CDR2: LNHDA and SQIVND (reference sequence). V dropped 6 bases and J dropped 4; count of bases not matched to a gene: 8. The CDR3 has 15 amino acids. The CDR3 nucleotides are TGTGCCAGTAGCCAAGACAGGGCGGGCACCGGGGAGCTGTTTTTT. Protein sequence: CASSQDRAGTGELFF.

This clonotype occurred many times. The chain recombines TRBV20-1 with TRBJ2-1; 9 nucleotides agree with TRBD2. Looked up from germline, CDR1 is DFQATT and CDR2 is SNEGSKA (reference sequence). The ends lost 3 bases at V and 6 bases at J; junction bases unmatched: 9. CDR3 length: 15 residues. CDR3 sequence: CSASPTSGSSNEQFF. The CDR3 DNA reads as TGCAGTGCTAGCCCTACTAGCGGGTCAAGCAATGAGCAGTTCTTC.

This clonotype was seen at least ten times. V is TRBV5-6 and J is TRBJ1-1; a possible D gene is TRBD1 (5 bases). The CDR3 length is 13 residues. Germline loops: CDR1 SGHDT, CDR2 YYEEEE. Trimming removed 4 bases at V and 8 bases at J, with 15 bases between. The CDR3 DNA follows: TGTGCCAGCAGCCTCGGGGCAGGACGGGAAGCTTTCTTT. It yields the protein CASSLGAGREAFF.

This clonotype was recorded at least ten times. V is TRBV30 and J is TRBJ2-5, with TRBD2 matching 13 bases. V shed 1 base and J 3 bases; nucleotides not matched to a gene: 8. The CDR3 consists of 17 residues. CDR1 and CDR2 from the germline V gene are GTSNPN and SVGIG (reference sequence). The CDR3 sequence: CAWSAGLAGEWKETQYF. In nucleotides, the CDR3 is TGTGCCTGGAGTGCCGGACTAGCGGGAGAATGGAAAGAGACCCAGTACTTC.

In this sample, this clonotype turned up many times. The chain is built from TRBV7-2 and TRBJ2-3; D might be TRBD2 (5 bases). Germline CDR1 SGHTA, CDR2 FQGNSA. There are 15 residues in the CDR3. With 6 bases removed from V and 5 bases from J, the gap between germline ends came to 18 bases. The CDR3 DNA follows: TGTGCCAGCAGTCCCCGGGCGGCCCGGGGAGATACGCAGTATTTT. It is translated as CASSPRAARGDTQYF.

By share of the sample, this clonotype is medium-sized. This chain uses TRBV12-3 or TRBV12-4 with TRBJ2-7, with a tentative D call TRBD2 (6 bases). This CDR3 comprises 14 residues. The ends were cut back, 0 bases at V and 0 bases at J, with 6 bases in the middle. CDR3 sequence: CASSLAGSSYEQYF. The DNA of the CDR3 is TGTGCCAGCAGTTTAGCCGGGAGCTCCTACGAGCAGTACTTC.

The V call is TRBV5-4, the J call TRBJ2-2, with D perhaps TRBD1 (5 bases). Germline assignment: CDR1 SGHNT and CDR2 YYREEE (reference sequence). This CDR3 spans 17 amino acids. V lost 3 bases to trimming and J lost 1 base, with 16 bases between them. This CDR3 is CASSSNRQTVNTGELFF. Here the CDR3 DNA reads TGTGCCAGCAGCTCAAACCGACAGACGGTGAACACCGGGGAGCTGTTTTTT.

The table lists this clonotype with many counts. The V and J genes are TRBV6-2 or TRBV6-3 and TRBJ1-5; D remains ambiguous. V lost 5 bases and J 2 bases, leaving 19 bases between the germline ends. The CDR3 covers 17 residues. The germline gives CDR1 MNHEY, CDR2 SVGEGT. CDR3 in DNA: TGTGCCAGCAGTCCCTTCGTCGGTCTCACAGGCAATCAGCCCCAGCATTTT. It specifies CASSPFVGLTGNQPQHF.

This clonotype rates as medium-sized. The chain joins TRBV6-2 or TRBV6-3 to TRBJ2-1, with D unclear. Germline CDR1 is MNHEY and CDR2 is SVGEGT. The CDR3 is made up of 17 amino acids. Deletions cut 0 bases from V and 4 bases from J, with 16 bases between. The DNA of the CDR3 is TGTGCCAGCAGTTACTCTTACTTGGAGCGCACTTACAATGAGCAGTTCTTC. Residues: CASSYSYLERTYNEQFF.

In its sample, this clonotype was seen many times. V and J are TRBV6-1 and TRBJ1-2; a weak D match, TRBD1 (6 bases). V lost 5 bases and J lost 3, with 10 bases in between. Per the germline V gene, CDR1 is MNHNS and CDR2 is SASEGT. This CDR3 is built from 13 residues. This chain's CDR3 is CASSWGADYGYTF. The DNA for the CDR3 is TGTGCCAGCAGTTGGGGGGCAGACTATGGCTACACCTTC.